This is a list of T cell receptor beta chains from one sample in a study of identical twins. TCRdb reanalysed the 5' RACE reads using MiXCR and keeps one entry per CDR3 protein. The data hold more than 1.5 million distinct CDR3 sequences, with roughly a third observed a single time. Sequences were obtained from cord blood. These receptors originate from a newborn girl in good health. CDR3s include the opening cysteine and the closing phenylalanine or tryptophan. Each record gives: J gene, V gene, clone size, D gene, CDR3 DNA, CDR3 protein. D genes are given only for firm matches. Some rows mark clone size as missing; the rest say once, few, many or name a class of expanded clone.

J: TRBJ1-2
V: TRBV29-1
size: .
D: .
DNA: TGCAGCGTGCTTACAGGGAGGGGCTACACCTTC
CDR3: CSVLTGRGYTF

J: TRBJ1-2
V: TRBV3-1
size: many
D: .
DNA: TGTGCCAGCAGCCAGAGGGACTATGGCTACACCTTC
CDR3: CASSQRDYGYTF

J: TRBJ2-7
V: TRBV20-1
size: few
D: .
DNA: TGCAGTGCTAGTAAACACGGACCCAACGAATTCTACGAGCAGTACTTC
CDR3: CSASKHGPNEFYEQYF

J: TRBJ1-4
V: TRBV28
size: .
D: .
DNA: TGTGCCAGCAGGGGAGACGCGGGTAATGAAAAACTGTTTTTT
CDR3: CASRGDAGNEKLFF

J: TRBJ2-6
V: TRBV9
size: .
D: .
DNA: TGTGCCAGCAGCGTAGGGACTACCTCCCCTGGGGCCAACGTCCTGACTTTC
CDR3: CASSVGTTSPGANVLTF

J: TRBJ2-1
V: TRBV20-1
size: .
D: .
DNA: TGCAGTGCTAGTCTACGGAGCTCCTACAATGAGCAGTTCTTC
CDR3: CSASLRSSYNEQFF

J: TRBJ2-5
V: TRBV19
size: .
D: TRBD1
DNA: TGTGCCAGTAGTATGGTAGGGGGCGCCGAGACCCAGTACTTC
CDR3: CASSMVGGAETQYF

J: TRBJ2-3
V: TRBV5-1
size: .
D: .
DNA: TGCGCCAGCCAAAACCAGCCTAGCACAGATACGCAGTATTTT
CDR3: CASQNQPSTDTQYF

J: TRBJ2-7
V: TRBV3-1
size: .
D: .
DNA: TGTGCCAGCAGCCAAGATAGAGGGACGGACGAGCAGTACTTC
CDR3: CASSQDRGTDEQYF

J: TRBJ2-1
V: TRBV5-6
size: few
D: TRBD1
DNA: TGTGCCAGCAGCCCTTTGGGACAGCTTAATGAGCAGTTCTTC
CDR3: CASSPLGQLNEQFF

J: TRBJ2-1
V: TRBV7-2
size: few
D: .
DNA: TGTGCCAGCAGCTTAGGGCCGATCAATGAGCAGTTCTTC
CDR3: CASSLGPINEQFF

J: TRBJ2-1
V: TRBV5-1
size: few
D: TRBD1
DNA: TGCGCCAGCACCCAGGGGGCCCCCTCGGGGTGGCATGAGCAGTTCTTC
CDR3: CASTQGAPSGWHEQFF

J: TRBJ1-5
V: TRBV4-2
size: .
D: .
DNA: TGTGCCAGCAGCCAAGCCGACGATCAGCCCCAGCATTTT
CDR3: CASSQADDQPQHF

J: TRBJ2-7
V: TRBV10-2
size: few
D: .
DNA: TGCGCCAGCAGTCCCCAGACGGGAGTACTTCTGTACTTC
CDR3: CASSPQTGVLLYF

J: TRBJ1-2
V: TRBV20-1
size: few
D: TRBD1
DNA: TGCAGTGCTAGTAGGGACAGGGAGGATGGCTACACCTTC
CDR3: CSASRDREDGYTF

J: TRBJ2-3
V: TRBV4-1
size: .
D: .
DNA: TGCGCCAGCAGCCGACCGACCGACACAGATACGCAGTATTTT
CDR3: CASSRPTDTDTQYF

J: TRBJ2-3
V: TRBV12-3/TRBV12-4
size: .
D: .
DNA: TGTGCCAGCAGTTTAAGGGGATCAGATGCGGAGTATTTT
CDR3: CASSLRGSDAEYF

J: TRBJ2-7
V: TRBV20-1
size: .
D: .
DNA: TGCAGTGCTAGAACCGTTCCCTACGAGCAGTACTTC
CDR3: CSARTVPYEQYF

J: TRBJ1-2
V: TRBV10-3
size: .
D: .
DNA: TGTGCCATCAGTGAGTCGATGAGTGGGGATTATGGCTACACCTTC
CDR3: CAISESMSGDYGYTF

J: TRBJ2-1
V: TRBV20-1
size: .
D: .
DNA: TGCAGTGCTAGATCGGCGGGGGCAGGAGAAGGCAATGAGCAGTTCTTC
CDR3: CSARSAGAGEGNEQFF

J: TRBJ1-1
V: TRBV7-9
size: .
D: .
DNA: TGTGCCAGCAGCTTATCAGGGCGGACAACTGAAGCTTTCTTT
CDR3: CASSLSGRTTEAFF

J: TRBJ2-7
V: TRBV4-2
size: .
D: TRBD2
DNA: TGTGCCAGCAGCCCCGGACTAGCGGGAGTGGTCTACGAGCGGTACTTC
CDR3: CASSPGLAGVVYERYF

J: TRBJ2-1
V: TRBV4-2
size: few
D: .
DNA: TGTGCCAGCAGCCAATCTAGCGAAGTTGAGCAGTTCTTC
CDR3: CASSQSSEVEQFF

J: TRBJ2-1
V: TRBV4-1
size: few
D: .
DNA: TGCGCCAGCAGCCAAGAGACGCGGGCGGCCTACAATGAGCAGTTCTTC
CDR3: CASSQETRAAYNEQFF

J: TRBJ2-7
V: TRBV4-2
size: few
D: TRBD2
DNA: TGTGCCAGCAGCCAAGGAGGACTAGCGGGACCACGATCCTACGAGCAGTACTTC
CDR3: CASSQGGLAGPRSYEQYF

J: TRBJ2-1
V: TRBV15
size: few
D: .
DNA: TGTGCCACCAGCAGACTAGAGGATGAGCAGTTCTTC
CDR3: CATSRLEDEQFF

J: TRBJ2-7
V: TRBV7-9
size: few
D: .
DNA: TGTGCCAGCAGCTTCTTTCGTCAGGGGCGCTACGAGCAGTACTTC
CDR3: CASSFFRQGRYEQYF

J: TRBJ1-2
V: TRBV12-3/TRBV12-4
size: .
D: .
DNA: TGTGCCAGCAGTTGGAGTGAGGGTGCAGGCTACACCTTC
CDR3: CASSWSEGAGYTF

J: TRBJ2-5
V: TRBV10-3
size: few
D: TRBD2
DNA: TGTGCCATCAGTTTTAGCGGGGGGGCCGAAGAGACCCAGTACTTC
CDR3: CAISFSGGAEETQYF

J: TRBJ1-2
V: TRBV7-9
size: many
D: .
DNA: TGTGCCAGCAGCCACAGCGGGGTTAGTGGCTACACCTTC
CDR3: CASSHSGVSGYTF

J: TRBJ2-7
V: TRBV28
size: many
D: .
DNA: TGTGCCAGCAGTTCCGGGCGGGAGCAGTACTTC
CDR3: CASSSGREQYF

J: TRBJ2-7
V: TRBV9
size: .
D: TRBD2
DNA: TGTGCCAGCAGCGGGAGCGGGAGGGGCTTCGAGCAGTACTTC
CDR3: CASSGSGRGFEQYF

J: TRBJ2-5
V: TRBV20-1
size: few
D: .
DNA: TGCAGTGCTATCCCTCTGACACGGGAGAAAGAGACCCAGTACTTC
CDR3: CSAIPLTREKETQYF

J: TRBJ2-4
V: TRBV20-1
size: many
D: TRBD1
DNA: TGCAGCGCAAGGGGGCGCGGAAACATTCAGTACTTC
CDR3: CSARGRGNIQYF

J: TRBJ2-1
V: TRBV9
size: .
D: .
DNA: TGTGCCAGCAGCGTAACGGGGCTCAATGAGCAGTTCTTC
CDR3: CASSVTGLNEQFF

J: TRBJ1-2
V: TRBV14
size: few
D: .
DNA: TGTGCCAGCAGCCAACAGTTTCGCTATGGCTACACCTTC
CDR3: CASSQQFRYGYTF

J: TRBJ2-3
V: TRBV28
size: .
D: TRBD2
DNA: TGTGCCAGCAGTTTGGTGGTAAGCGGGAGATCAGATACGCAGTATTTT
CDR3: CASSLVVSGRSDTQYF

J: TRBJ2-4
V: TRBV14
size: .
D: .
DNA: TGTGCCAGCAGCCAAACGGAGGGGGCCAAAAACATTCAGTACTTC
CDR3: CASSQTEGAKNIQYF

J: TRBJ2-5
V: TRBV5-1
size: few
D: TRBD1
DNA: TGCGCCAGCAGCCCGGGACAGGTTGTGATCGAGACCCAGTACTTC
CDR3: CASSPGQVVIETQYF

J: TRBJ2-3
V: TRBV5-1
size: few
D: TRBD2
DNA: TGCGCCAGCAGCCCACATCTTCTAGCGGGGGGGACAGATACGCAGTATTTT
CDR3: CASSPHLLAGGTDTQYF

J: TRBJ2-4
V: TRBV12-3/TRBV12-4
size: few
D: .
DNA: TGTGCCAGCAGTTCTTACAAGGGCCTAGCCAAAAACATTCAGTACTTC
CDR3: CASSSYKGLAKNIQYF